One sample yielded the 29 T cell receptor beta chains listed below, sequenced in a study of control samples from healthy donors and cancer patients. Profiled with immunoSEQ multiplex PCR; TCRdb holds only in-frame clones, not every one. The sample lists about 43,000 clones, about 95% occurring once. Sequences were obtained from blood. Source of these receptors: a man between 60 and 70 years old in good health.

The CDR3 loop is CASSPRDRGSTDTQYF. The CDR3, as DNA: TGTGCCAGCAGCCCTCGGGACAGGGGAAGCACAGATACGCAGTATTTT. The chain is built from TRBV11-2 and TRBJ2-3, with 10 bases aligning to TRBD1. Trimming took 5 bases from V and 0 from J; bases not matched to a gene: 5. From germline, CDR1 is SGHAT and CDR2 FQNNGV. The CDR3 covers 16 residues.

The CDR3 region has the DNA TGTGCCAGTAGTATAGGAGGGAACCAGCCCCAGCATTTT. Translating gives CASSIGGNQPQHF. The V gene is TRBV19, the J gene TRBJ1-5; D unclear. The CDR3 is 13 residues long. V was cut by 1 base and J by 7 bases, with 8 bases left in between. Germline loops: CDR1 LNHDA, CDR2 SQIVND (reference sequence).

CDR3 in DNA: TGTGCCAGCTCACCACGGAGCGGGAGCGGGCACAATGAGCAGTTCTTC. Its protein product is CASSPRSGSGHNEQFF. V gene TRBV18 combines with J gene TRBJ2-1, with 8 nucleotides matching TRBD2. Germline V gene sequence: CDR1 KGHSH, CDR2 LQKENI. The CDR3 spans 16 residues. J gave up 5 bases and V 1 base, and 7 bases lay outside the gene matches.

This chain connects TRBV2 to TRBJ1-5; possibly TRBD1 for D (5 bases). The CDR3 extends over 13 amino acids. The V gene lost 4 bases and the J gene lost 2 bases, with 6 bases spanning the gap. Germline V lookup: CDR1 SNHLY, CDR2 FYNNEI. The CDR3 reads CASSGQRNQPQHF. In nucleotides, the CDR3 is TGTGCCAGCAGTGGACAGCGCAATCAGCCCCAGCATTTT.

V usage is TRBV19 and J usage is TRBJ2-2; D unclear. CDR1 and CDR2 (germline): LNHDA, SQIVND (reference sequence). V lost 3 bases and J 9 bases, leaving 14 bases between the germline ends. The CDR3 length is 14 residues. CDR3 nucleotide sequence: TGTGCCAGTAGTATTTGGTCTCCCGAGTGGGAGCTGTTTTTT. Amino acids: CASSIWSPEWELFF. The variable domain in full, completed from reference TRBV19 and TRBJ2-2, reads DGGITQSPKYLFRKEGQNVTLSCEQNLNHDAMYWYRQDPGQGLRLIYYSQIVNDFQKGDIAEGYSVSREKKESFPLTVTSAQKNPTAFYLCASSIWSPEWELFFGEGSRLTVL.

This chain uses TRBV6-1 with TRBJ1-6; D remains unclear. Trimming shortened V by 3 bases and J by 7 bases, and 10 bases separated the two germline ends. CDR3 size: 14 residues. In germline, CDR1 is MNHNS, CDR2 SASEGT. Here the CDR3 DNA reads TGTGCCAGCAGTGATCTGGTAGAGAATTCACCCCTCCACTTT. Protein: CASSDLVENSPLHF.

This clone was seen once. This chain joins TRBV6-5 and TRBJ2-4, with TRBD1 identical over 8 bases. J was trimmed by 0 bases and V by 6 bases; bases with no gene match: 1. The CDR3 is 14 amino acids. Germline CDR1 and CDR2: MNHEY and SVGAGI. The CDR3 region is CASRTGVAKNIQYF. The DNA for the CDR3 is TGTGCCAGCAGGACAGGGGTAGCCAAAAACATTCAGTACTTC.

V is TRBV25-1 and J is TRBJ1-6; maybe TRBD1 (5 bases). This CDR3 comprises 14 residues. The V end was cut by 4 bases, the J end by 5 bases, with 9 bases between. Germline CDR1 is MGHDK and CDR2 is SYGVNS. CDR3 protein: CASSVGRDNSPLHF. Here the CDR3 DNA reads TGTGCCAGCAGTGTGGGCAGGGATAATTCACCCCTCCACTTT. Full variable domain (outside the CDR3, taken from reference TRBV25-1 and TRBJ1-6): EADIYQTPRYLVIGTGKKITLECSQTMGHDKMYWYQQDPGMELHLIHYSYGVNSTEKGDLSSESTVSRIRTEHFPLTLESARPSHTSQYLCASSVGRDNSPLHFGNGTRLTVT.

This chain joins TRBV5-1 and TRBJ1-2; 7 bases fit TRBD1. The V and J ends lost 0 bases and 3 bases, in that order; junction bases with no gene match: 5. The length of the CDR3 is 15 residues. Germline CDR1 and CDR2: SGHRS and YFSETQ. DNA of the CDR3: TGCGCCAGCAGCTTGGATGTCAGGGGGGACTATGGCTACACCTTC. Translating gives CASSLDVRGDYGYTF.

This chain connects TRBV11-3 to TRBJ2-7, with 9 bases matching TRBD1. The CDR3 loop spans 14 amino acids. V lost 5 bases, J lost 3 bases, and 5 bases stayed unmatched. From germline, CDR1 is SGHNT and CDR2 YENEEA. For the CDR3, the DNA is TGTGCCAGCAGCCAGGGACAGGGTAGCTACGAGCAGTACTTC. Its translation is CASSQGQGSYEQYF. Drawing the rest from reference TRBV11-3 and TRBJ2-7, the complete variable domain is EAGVVQSPRYKIIEKKQPVAFWCNPISGHNTLYWYLQNLGQGPELLIRYENEEAVDDSQLPKDRFSAERLKGVDSTLKIQPAELGDSAVYLCASSQGQGSYEQYFGPGTRLTVT.

This sequence joins TRBV9 and TRBJ2-3; D unclear. Germline V CDR1 and CDR2: SGDLS, YYNGEE. The CDR3 sequence is 16 residues long. Trimming took 4 bases from V and 0 from J, leaving 15 bases between them. DNA of the CDR3: TGTGCCAGCAGCTCCTCTTCGGCCGCTAGCACAGATACGCAGTATTTT. It yields the protein CASSSSSAASTDTQYF.

The chain has TRBV29-1 and TRBJ2-2; the D gene is possibly TRBD1 (5 bases). The V end was cut by 0 bases, the J end by 4 bases, with 12 bases between. Per germline, CDR1 SQVTM and CDR2 ANQGSEA. CDR3 length: 15 residues. CDR3 bases: TGCAGCGTTGAAGAGCAAGGACAATCCACCGGGGAGCTGTTTTTT. Translated, it gives CSVEEQGQSTGELFF.

J is TRBJ2-2 and V is TRBV19, with 10 bases matching TRBD1. Germline V gene sequence: CDR1 LNHDA, CDR2 SQIVND (reference sequence). The V gene end was trimmed by 4 bases and the J gene end by 2 bases; junction bases not matched to a gene: 1. The CDR3 contains 15 residues. This chain's CDR3 is CASSKTGGNTGELFF. CDR3 in DNA: TGTGCCAGTAGTAAGACAGGGGGCAACACCGGGGAGCTGTTTTTT.

J is TRBJ2-5 and V is TRBV15; 7 nucleotides line up with TRBD2. This CDR3 has 16 amino acids. Germline lookup yields CDR1 LNHNV and CDR2 YYDKDF (reference sequence). V was pared by 0 bases and J by 5 bases, with 9 bases of the junction left unmatched. The CDR3 spells CATSREASGPMETQYF. The CDR3 region has the DNA TGTGCCACCAGCAGAGAGGCTAGCGGCCCCATGGAGACCCAGTACTTC.

The CDR3 region is CASSPRVDQPQHF. The CDR3 DNA follows: TGTGCCAGCAGCCCCAGGGTGGATCAGCCCCAGCATTTT. The chain uses TRBV7-2 and TRBJ1-5, with D possibly matching TRBD1 (5 bases). The CDR3 is made up of 13 amino acids. In germline, CDR1 is SGHTA, CDR2 FQGNSA. V lost 5 bases and J lost 5, with 10 bases in between.

This clone came up once. CDR3: CASSSRTGGLTEAFF. In DNA form, the CDR3 reads TGTGCCAGCAGTTCACGGACAGGGGGCCTCACTGAAGCTTTCTTT. The rearrangement links TRBV27 to TRBJ1-1; 11 nucleotides agree with TRBD1. The V and J ends lost 4 bases and 4 bases, in that order; junction bases with no gene match: 5. The CDR3 is made up of 15 amino acids. Germline V gene sequence: CDR1 MNHEY, CDR2 SMNVEV (reference sequence).

The chain employs TRBV27 and TRBJ2-7; D remains ambiguous. The CDR3 consists of 13 residues. Trimming removed 2 bases from V and 2 bases from J, with 7 bases in between. The germline gives CDR1 MNHEY, CDR2 SMNVEV (reference sequence). CDR3 amino acids: CASSLKIAYEQYF. The CDR3 DNA is TGTGCCAGCAGTTTAAAAATTGCCTACGAGCAGTACTTC.

The chain carries TRBV4-1 and TRBJ2-3, with TRBD2 matching over 9 bases. Trimming at V came to 4 bases and at J to 5 bases, leaving 25 bases not matched to a gene. This CDR3 comprises 21 residues. Germline V lookup: CDR1 MGHRA, CDR2 YSYEKL. The DNA for the CDR3 is TGCGCCAGCAGCCTAAGTTTCGACCCAATAAGGGTAGCGGGAGTGGTAGATACGCAGTATTTT. This encodes CASSLSFDPIRVAGVVDTQYF.

The chain is built from TRBV3-1 (or the pseudogene TRBV3-2) and TRBJ1-2; 7 bases align to TRBD1. Germline V CDR1 and CDR2: LGHDT, YNNKEL (reference sequence). Trimming removed 2 bases from V and 8 bases from J; junction bases left unmatched: 11. The CDR3 sequence is 15 residues long. CDR3 in DNA: TGTGCCAGCAGCCAACCGCCGACAGGGTCCAAGGGCTACACCTTC. Its protein product is CASSQPPTGSKGYTF.

V is TRBV19 and J is TRBJ1-5; D gene uncertain. Trimming cost V 7 bases and J 7 bases, with 23 bases left between them. The CDR3 consists of 16 residues. CDR1 LNHDA and CDR2 SQIVND come from the germline V gene (reference sequence). The CDR3 sequence: CASTELAGPSGQPQHF. The CDR3 DNA sequence: TGTGCCAGTACCGAACTGGCGGGTCCCTCGGGCCAGCCCCAGCATTTT.

This chain connects TRBV7-6 to TRBJ2-1; 8 bases match TRBD2. The germline V gene encodes CDR1 SGHVS and CDR2 FNYEAQ. The CDR3 has 17 amino acids. The V and J ends lost 1 base and 1 base, in that order; junction bases with no gene match: 6. CDR3 bases: TGTGCCAGCAGCTTAGTATCAGGCGGGAGGTCCTACAATGAGCAGTTCTTC. Translated: CASSLVSGGRSYNEQFF.

V gene TRBV28 combines with J gene TRBJ1-2; D call uncertain. Germline-derived CDR1 and CDR2 are MDHEN and SYDVKM. CDR3 length: 13 residues. Trimming cost V 5 bases and J 8 bases, with 15 bases left between them. CDR3 protein: CASSPQRAGGYTF. DNA for the CDR3: TGTGCCAGCAGTCCCCAGAGGGCGGGAGGCTACACCTTC.

The chain recombines TRBV7-2 with TRBJ2-5; possibly TRBD1 for D (6 bases). The CDR3 is 16 amino acids. CDR1 and CDR2 (germline): SGHTA, FQGNSA. Trimming left V 5 bases short and J 4 bases short, with 20 bases between. The CDR3 sequence is CASSPGAGWGIETQYF. CDR3 DNA sequence: TGTGCCAGCAGCCCAGGGGCAGGGTGGGGGATAGAGACCCAGTACTTC.

The chain recombines TRBV27 with TRBJ2-5, with TRBD2 identical over 7 bases. Trimming removed 4 bases from V and 5 bases from J; junction bases left unmatched: 10. There are 15 residues in the CDR3. Germline V gene data show CDR1 as MNHEY and CDR2 as SMNVEV (reference sequence). CDR3 nucleotide sequence: TGTGCCAGCAGTTCCATGGGGGAGGGAGAGGAGACCCAGTACTTC. This translates into CASSSMGEGEETQYF.

This clone was counted once. The rearrangement joins TRBV28 to TRBJ1-5; perhaps TRBD1 as D (6 bases). The CDR3 is 16 amino acids. Germline loops: CDR1 MDHEN, CDR2 SYDVKM. V was clipped by 5 bases and J by 3 bases, with 17 bases between them. In nucleotides, the CDR3 is TGTGCCAGCAGTCCACAGGGTGTTGGCCCCAATCAGCCCCAGCATTTT. Translating gives CASSPQGVGPNQPQHF.

The chain is built from TRBV28 and TRBJ1-3; D call uncertain. CDR1 is MDHEN, CDR2 SYDVKM, per germline. Trimming removed 1 base from V and 0 bases from J, with 16 bases in between. This CDR3 is built from 18 residues. The CDR3 region has the DNA TGTGCCAGCAGTTTATTGCCTTGGACCGGCGACTCTGGAAACACCATATATTTT. Its translation is CASSLLPWTGDSGNTIYF.

The V gene is TRBV3-1 (or the pseudogene TRBV3-2), the J gene TRBJ2-1; D gene ambiguous. The CDR3 totals 15 residues. V was pared by 0 bases and J by 6 bases, with 12 bases between. Germline V lookup: CDR1 LGHDT, CDR2 YNNKEL (reference sequence). The CDR3: CASSQESPVGNEQFF. For the CDR3, the DNA is TGTGCCAGCAGCCAAGAAAGTCCTGTGGGCAATGAGCAGTTCTTC.

V usage is TRBV19 and J usage is TRBJ2-3; D perhaps matches TRBD2 (6 bases). CDR1 is LNHDA and CDR2 is SQIVND in the germline V gene (reference sequence). This CDR3 has 15 amino acids. V lost 2 bases, J lost 0 bases, and 9 bases lay in between. The CDR3 region is CASSILATSTDTQYF. CDR3 in DNA: TGTGCCAGTAGTATACTAGCGACCAGCACAGATACGCAGTATTTT.

In its sample, this clone was seen once. The chain combines TRBV24-1 with TRBJ1-1; 8 bases align to TRBD1. Germline-derived CDR1 and CDR2 are KGHDR and SFDVKD. This CDR3 is built from 14 residues. Germline trimming cut 3 bases from V and 2 bases from J; bases unmatched to any gene: 1. CDR3 residues: CATSDQGANTEAFF. CDR3 bases: TGTGCCACCAGTGATCAGGGGGCCAACACTGAAGCTTTCTTT.